This T cell receptor (beta chain) was captured in a study of blood T cell repertoires in COVID-19. Germline V lookup: CDR1 DFQATT, CDR2 SNEGSKA (reference sequence). Trimming removed 3 bases from V and 2 bases from J, with 11 bases in between. The CDR3 runs 13 residues. Method: immunoSEQ multiplex PCR; TCRdb's copy keeps in-frame clones and lacks some. The sample includes 300,000 or so clones, roughly 86% of them seen just once. The sequence was collected from a man between 65 and 80 years old with acute or convalescent COVID-19. Sequencing was done on a sample of peripheral blood. This rearrangement joins TRBV20-1 to TRBJ2-7; maybe TRBD2 (6 bases). The CDR3 DNA is TGCAGTGCTAGTAGCGGCCTAACCTACGAGCAGTACTTC. Translating it yields CSASSGLTYEQYF.